Here is one T cell receptor beta chain with its context. The repertoire was sequenced with immunoSEQ multiplex PCR; TCRdb's copy has only in-frame clones and lacks some. The sample includes 100,000 to 140,000 clones, 85% to 95% of them seen just once. This sample is drawn from a study of T cell changes during pregnancy in multiple sclerosis. The CDR3 has 17 amino acids. Trimming pared 3 bases from V and 0 bases from J, leaving 12 bases between. From germline, CDR1 is LGHNA and CDR2 YNFKEQ. The receptor's source is a female donor in good health, enrolled as a control in a pregnancy study. The starting material was peripheral blood, obtained in the third trimester of pregnancy. V gene TRBV4-2 combines with J gene TRBJ1-6, with TRBD1 as a possible D gene (6 bases). This CDR3 is CASSQKLGGSYNSPLHF. In DNA form, the CDR3 reads TGTGCCAGCAGCCAGAAGCTAGGGGGCTCCTATAATTCACCCCTCCACTTT.